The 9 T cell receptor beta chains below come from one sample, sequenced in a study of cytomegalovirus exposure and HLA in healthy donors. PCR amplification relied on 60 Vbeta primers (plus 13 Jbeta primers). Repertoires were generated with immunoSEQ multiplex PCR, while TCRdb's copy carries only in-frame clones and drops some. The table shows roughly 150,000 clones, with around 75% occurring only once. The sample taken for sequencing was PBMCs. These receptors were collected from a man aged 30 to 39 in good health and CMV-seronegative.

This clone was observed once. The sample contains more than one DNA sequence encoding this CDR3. CDR3 region: CAQTATNSPLHF. The CDR3 nucleotides read TGTGCCCAGACTGCCACTAATTCACCCCTCCACTTT. The V gene is TRBV30, the J gene TRBJ1-6, with no clear D. Germline V lookup: CDR1 GTSNPN, CDR2 SVGIG (reference sequence). CDR3 length: 12 amino acids. V lost 8 bases, J lost 6 bases, and 11 bases lay in between. Full variable domain (remainder filled in from reference TRBV30 and TRBJ1-6): SQTIHQWPATLVQPVGSPLSLECTVEGTSNPNLYWYRQAAGRGLQLLFYSVGIGQISSEVPQNLSASRPQDRQFILSSKKLLLSDSGFYLCAQTATNSPLHFGNGTRLTVT.

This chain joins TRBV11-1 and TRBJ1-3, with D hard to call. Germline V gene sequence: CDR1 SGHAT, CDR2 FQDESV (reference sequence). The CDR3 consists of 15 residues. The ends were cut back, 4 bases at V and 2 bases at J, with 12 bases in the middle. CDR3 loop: CASSSQTTPGNTIYF. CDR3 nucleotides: TGTGCCAGCAGCTCACAGACAACTCCTGGAAACACCATATATTTT.

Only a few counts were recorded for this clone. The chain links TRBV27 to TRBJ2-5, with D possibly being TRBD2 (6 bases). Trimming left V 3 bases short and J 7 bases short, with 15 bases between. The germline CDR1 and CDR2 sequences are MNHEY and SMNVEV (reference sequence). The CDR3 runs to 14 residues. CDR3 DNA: TGTGCCAGCAGTTTTTCAACGCGGGACGGGACCCAGTACTTC. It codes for CASSFSTRDGTQYF.

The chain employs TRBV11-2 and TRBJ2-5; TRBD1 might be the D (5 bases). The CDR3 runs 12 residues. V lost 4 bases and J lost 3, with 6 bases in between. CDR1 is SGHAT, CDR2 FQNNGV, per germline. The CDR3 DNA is TGTGCCAGCAGCTCGACAGAAGAGACCCAGTACTTC. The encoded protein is CASSSTEETQYF.

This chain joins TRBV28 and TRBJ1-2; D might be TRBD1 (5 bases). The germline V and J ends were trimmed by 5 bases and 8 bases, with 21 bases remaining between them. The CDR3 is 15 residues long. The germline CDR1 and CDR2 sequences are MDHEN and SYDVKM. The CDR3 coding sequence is TGTGCCAGCAGTACCCGCAGGGAGGGGCTAGGGGGCTACACCTTC. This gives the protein CASSTRREGLGGYTF.

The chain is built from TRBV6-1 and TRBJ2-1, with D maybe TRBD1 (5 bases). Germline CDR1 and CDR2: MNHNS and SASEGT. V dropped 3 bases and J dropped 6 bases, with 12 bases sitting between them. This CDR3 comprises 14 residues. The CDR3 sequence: CASSELPGRNEQFF. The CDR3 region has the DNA TGTGCCAGCAGTGAGTTACCAGGGCGCAATGAGCAGTTCTTC.

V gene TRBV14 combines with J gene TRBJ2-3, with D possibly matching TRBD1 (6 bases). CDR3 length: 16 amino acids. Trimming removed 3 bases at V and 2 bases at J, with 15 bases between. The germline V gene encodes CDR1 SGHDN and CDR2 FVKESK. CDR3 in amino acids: CASSQRDTGATDTQYF. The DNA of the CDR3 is TGTGCCAGCAGCCAGAGGGACACCGGTGCCACAGATACGCAGTATTTT.

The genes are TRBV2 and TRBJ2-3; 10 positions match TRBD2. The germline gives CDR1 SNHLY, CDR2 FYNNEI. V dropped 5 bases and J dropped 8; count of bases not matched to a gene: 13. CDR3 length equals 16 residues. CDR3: CASSPRLAGPEGTQYF. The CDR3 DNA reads TGTGCCAGCAGTCCTCGACTAGCGGGCCCCGAGGGTACGCAGTATTTT. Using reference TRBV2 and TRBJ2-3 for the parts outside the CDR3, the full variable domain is EPEVTQTPSHQVTQMGQEVILRCVPISNHLYFYWYRQILGQKVEFLVSFYNNEISEKSEIFDDQFSVERPDGSNFTLKIRSTKLEDSAMYFCASSPRLAGPEGTQYFGPGTRLTVL.

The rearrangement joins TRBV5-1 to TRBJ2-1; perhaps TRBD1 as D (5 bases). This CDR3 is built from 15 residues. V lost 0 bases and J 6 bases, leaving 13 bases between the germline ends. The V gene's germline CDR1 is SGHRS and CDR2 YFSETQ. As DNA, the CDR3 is TGCGCCAGCAGCTTGGGTCAGGGTTCGGGCAATGAGCAGTTCTTC. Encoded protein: CASSLGQGSGNEQFF.